The TCR beta chain described here comes from a study of early T cells in non-severe SARS-CoV-2 infection. Study as a whole: Chains were not paired, and sequencing was done on bulk RNA from unsorted whole blood. Broader study findings: There was a bias toward anti-spike CD8 responses in VDJdb matching, which missed private and CD4 specificities.

V dropped 4 bases and J dropped 6; count of bases not matched to a gene: 10. The germline gives CDR1 DFQATT, CDR2 SNEGSKA (reference sequence). The CDR3 loop spans 15 amino acids. Concerning this clonotype: What it binds is not known.

Molecules of cDNA were individually given unique molecular identifiers that were attached to them. Using its own MiXCR run on the 5' RACE reads, TCRdb lists one record per CDR3 protein. Among 95,000 to 100,000 distinct CDR3 sequences, approximately 11% were seen once, and the ten largest hold roughly 5%. Sequenced input: whole blood. V is TRBV20-1 and J is TRBJ2-3; 10 bases match TRBD2. This sequence was found in an adult who was a healthcare worker with PCR-confirmed SARS-CoV-2 infection or an uninfected control (not recorded which). CDR3 residues: CSANPGLAVLDTQYF. In DNA form, the CDR3 reads TGCAGTGCTAATCCCGGACTAGCGGTCCTGGATACGCAGTATTTT.